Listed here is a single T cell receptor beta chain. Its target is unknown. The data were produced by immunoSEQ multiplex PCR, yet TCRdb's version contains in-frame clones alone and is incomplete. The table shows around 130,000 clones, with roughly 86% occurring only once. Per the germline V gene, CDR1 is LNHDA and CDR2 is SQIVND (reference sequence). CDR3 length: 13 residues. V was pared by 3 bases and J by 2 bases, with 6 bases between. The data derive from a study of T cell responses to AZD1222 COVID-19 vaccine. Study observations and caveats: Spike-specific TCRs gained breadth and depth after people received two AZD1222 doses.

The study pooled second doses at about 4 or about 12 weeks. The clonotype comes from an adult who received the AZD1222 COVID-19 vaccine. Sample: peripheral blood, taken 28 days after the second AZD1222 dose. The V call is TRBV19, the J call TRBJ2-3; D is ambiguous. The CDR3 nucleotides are TGTGCCAGTAGTATTTCCTTCACAGATACGCAGTATTTT. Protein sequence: CASSISFTDTQYF.